Following are 30 T cell receptor beta chains from one sample sequenced in a study of shared T cell receptors in the human thymus (dated by TCRdb to the early 2020s). Library preparation employed the immunoSEQ multiplex PCR assay. Here the immuneACCESS table is served through TCRdb, limited to in-frame sequences with V and J called. Missing clones are a known gap in these copies; in checked studies unresolved V genes cover under half, and the rest lacks a known reason. This sample holds over 450,000 clones; more than 75% were observed only once. The ten largest clones add up to more than 0.01% of the sample. In addition, the sample was reused for a study of human thymus T cells.

What was sequenced was thymocytes. The receptor source for this set is a boy less than two years old with a congenital heart defect. Donor details come from another sample of the same person, matched by shared clones.

This rearrangement joins TRBV19 to TRBJ2-2, with TRBD1 identical over 9 bases. The CDR3 is made up of 17 amino acids. CDR1 is LNHDA, CDR2 SQIVND, per germline (reference sequence). The ends lost 4 bases at V and 6 bases at J; junction bases unmatched: 12. The CDR3 DNA reads as TGTGCCAGTAGTACCAATCAGTCCCGGGACAGGGCCGGGGAGCTGTTTTTT. Its translation: CASSTNQSRDRAGELFF.

DNA for the CDR3: TGTGCCGCCGGGGGGAATGAGCAGTTCTTC. This gives the protein CAAGGNEQFF. The V call is TRBV10-3, the J call TRBJ2-1; TRBD2 aligns across 7 bases. The V gene end was trimmed by 11 bases and the J gene end by 7 bases; junction bases not matched to a gene: 2. Looked up from germline, CDR1 is ENHRY and CDR2 is SYGVKD. This CDR3 has 10 residues.

The gene calls are TRBV11-2 and TRBJ2-7; 10 bases agree with TRBD1. The CDR3 totals 16 residues. J gave up 1 base and V 4 bases, and 7 bases lay outside the gene matches. Per germline, CDR1 SGHAT and CDR2 FQNNGV. In nucleotides, the CDR3 is TGTGCCAGCAGCTCGGGACAGGGGCTTGGATCCTACGAGCAGTACTTC. It translates to CASSSGQGLGSYEQYF.

The chain links TRBV29-1 to TRBJ2-3, with TRBD2 matching 12 bases. The CDR3 is 15 amino acids. V gave up 7 bases and J gave up 4 bases; unmatched junction bases: 9. Germline V gene lookup returns CDR1 SQVTM and CDR2 ANQGSEA. CDR3 DNA sequence: TGCAGCGCCGACCCTCTAGCGGGAGGGCCAGATACGCAGTATTTT. Protein: CSADPLAGGPDTQYF.

This clone was counted only a few times. The V call is TRBV14, the J call TRBJ2-2; TRBD1 matches at 9 bases. The CDR3 spans 14 residues. Unmatched junction bases numbered 3, after V lost 1 base and J lost 9 bases. The V gene's germline CDR1 is SGHDN and CDR2 FVKESK. CDR3 nucleotide sequence: TGTGCCAGCAGCCAAGGGACAGGGGTCAGGGAGCTGTTTTTT. Translated: CASSQGTGVRELFF. Filled out from reference TRBV14 and TRBJ2-2, the complete variable domain reads EAGVTQFPSHSVIEKGQTVTLRCDPISGHDNLYWYRRVMGKEIKFLLHFVKESKQDESGMPNNRFLAERTGGTYSTLKVQPAELEDSGVYFCASSQGTGVRELFFGEGSRLTVL.

The chain joins TRBV7-8 to TRBJ2-1, with D unclear. The germline V gene encodes CDR1 SGHVS and CDR2 FQNEAQ. Trimming took off 1 base at V and 0 bases at J, with 10 bases between the two ends. The CDR3 extends over 16 amino acids. For the CDR3, the DNA is TGTGCCAGCAGCTTAGGGCAGTCGCACTCCTACAATGAGCAGTTCTTC. This translates into CASSLGQSHSYNEQFF. Using reference TRBV7-8 and TRBJ2-1 for the parts outside the CDR3, the full variable domain is GAGVSQSPRYKVAKRGQDVALRCDPISGHVSLFWYQQALGQGPEFLTYFQNEAQLDKSGLPSDRFFAERPEGSVSTLKIQRTQQEDSAVYLCASSLGQSHSYNEQFFGPGTRLTVL.

The chain joins TRBV27 to TRBJ2-1; D perhaps matches TRBD1 (6 bases). CDR3 length: 16 residues. V lost 6 bases and J 2 bases, leaving 17 bases between the germline ends. Germline V lookup: CDR1 MNHEY, CDR2 SMNVEV (reference sequence). The CDR3 reads CASSSRGSVPYNEQFF. CDR3 in DNA: TGTGCCAGCAGCTCAAGGGGGAGCGTCCCCTACAATGAGCAGTTCTTC.

This chain connects TRBV4-1 to TRBJ2-7; 10 nucleotides line up with TRBD2. V lost 1 base, J lost 1 base, and 7 bases stayed unmatched. Germline loops: CDR1 MGHRA, CDR2 YSYEKL. The CDR3 has 17 amino acids. CDR3 nucleotides: TGCGCCAGCAGCCAAGTAAGGGGACTAGCGCGTTCCTACGAGCAGTACTTC. Translated, it gives CASSQVRGLARSYEQYF.

The chain has TRBV4-3 and TRBJ2-7, with TRBD2 matching over 11 bases. J lost 4 bases, V lost 4 bases, and 9 bases had no gene match. The CDR3 covers 16 residues. CDR1 is LGHNA and CDR2 is YSLEER in the germline V gene. The CDR3 spells CASSPELAGAPYEQYF. In DNA, the CDR3 is TGCGCCAGCAGCCCGGAACTAGCGGGAGCCCCATACGAGCAGTACTTC.

The chain recombines TRBV15 with TRBJ2-7, with 7 bases matching TRBD2. This CDR3 region has 15 residues. Germline CDR1 and CDR2: LNHNV and YYDKDF (reference sequence). V was pared by 5 bases and J by 4 bases, with 11 bases of the junction left unmatched. Here the CDR3 reads CATSRRGPGGYEQYF. The DNA for the CDR3 is TGTGCCACCAGCCGCCGGGGTCCGGGAGGATACGAGCAGTACTTC.

The chain recombines TRBV7-9 with TRBJ2-4; D is possibly TRBD2 (5 bases). Germline CDR1 and CDR2: SEHNR and FQNEAQ (reference sequence). Trimming took off 5 bases at V and 3 bases at J, with 14 bases between the two ends. This CDR3 comprises 15 residues. The CDR3 is CASSDEGEGKNIQYF. Written as DNA, the CDR3 is TGTGCCAGCAGCGATGAGGGTGAGGGCAAAAACATTCAGTACTTC.

The chain joins TRBV11-3 to TRBJ2-2; 11 nucleotides agree with TRBD1. The CDR3 consists of 16 residues. Germline V gives CDR1 SGHNT, CDR2 YENEEA. V was clipped by 5 bases and J by 4 bases; unmatched bases: 6. DNA of the CDR3: TGTGCCAGCAGCCCTCGGACAGGGGGCGCCACCGGGGAGCTGTTTTTT. Translation gives CASSPRTGGATGELFF.

About this clone: At one end, the junction sequence differs from germline, possibly due to a read error. The chain combines TRBV6-5 with TRBJ1-2; 10 bases map to TRBD1. This CDR3 contains 15 residues. CDR1 and CDR2 (germline): MNHEY, SVGAGI. This CDR3 is CASSPRDRGNYGYPF. CDR3 in DNA: TGTGCCAGCAGCCCTCGGGACAGGGGAAACTATGGCTACCCCTTC.

The chain employs TRBV7-2 and TRBJ2-5, with a weak D call TRBD2 (6 bases). Trimming cost V 5 bases and J 5 bases, with 24 bases left between them. This CDR3 contains 17 residues. The germline V gene has CDR1 SGHTA and CDR2 FQGNSA. CDR3 loop: CASSILAPKVVVETQYF. The CDR3 coding sequence is TGTGCCAGCAGCATTCTAGCGCCCAAGGTAGTGGTGGAGACCCAGTACTTC. Using reference TRBV7-2 and TRBJ2-5 for the parts outside the CDR3, the full variable domain is GAGVSQSPSNKVTEKGKDVELRCDPISGHTALYWYRQSLGQGLEFLIYFQGNSAPDKSGLPSDRFSAERTGGSVSTLTIQRTQQEDSAVYLCASSILAPKVVVETQYFGPGTRLLVL.

This sequence joins TRBV19 and TRBJ1-5; TRBD1 aligns across 10 bases. This CDR3 spans 18 amino acids. The J segment lost 0 bases and the V segment lost 1 base, leaving 6 bases of the junction unmatched. Germline CDR1 and CDR2: LNHDA and SQIVND (reference sequence). DNA for the CDR3: TGTGCCAGTAGTATAGCTCGGGACAGGGGACATAGCAATCAGCCCCAGCATTTT. Its protein is CASSIARDRGHSNQPQHF. Full variable domain (outside the CDR3, taken from reference TRBV19 and TRBJ1-5): DGGITQSPKYLFRKEGQNVTLSCEQNLNHDAMYWYRQDPGQGLRLIYYSQIVNDFQKGDIAEGYSVSREKKESFPLTVTSAQKNPTAFYLCASSIARDRGHSNQPQHFGDGTRLSIL.

The chain employs TRBV15 and TRBJ2-2, with a possible D match to TRBD2 (6 bases). The germline CDR1 and CDR2 sequences are LNHNV and YYDKDF (reference sequence). The V gene lost 5 bases and the J gene lost 2 bases, with 12 bases spanning the gap. The CDR3 extends over 15 amino acids. CDR3 sequence: CATSGLGSNTGELFF. The CDR3 DNA reads TGTGCCACCAGCGGGCTCGGGAGTAACACCGGGGAGCTGTTTTTT. Supplemented by reference TRBV15 and TRBJ2-2, the full variable domain reads DAMVIQNPRYQVTQFGKPVTLSCSQTLNHNVMYWYQQKSSQAPKLLFHYYDKDFNNEADTPDNFQSRRPNTSFCFLDIRSPGLGDTAMYLCATSGLGSNTGELFFGEGSRLTVL.

The chain carries TRBV11-2 and TRBJ1-5, with a weak D call TRBD1 (5 bases). Germline CDR1 SGHAT, CDR2 FQNNGV. This CDR3 is 17 amino acids long. The ends were cut back, 2 bases at V and 1 base at J, with 15 bases in the middle. The CDR3 protein is CASSLKVREGSNQPQHF. In DNA form, the CDR3 reads TGTGCCAGCAGCTTAAAGGTCAGGGAAGGGAGCAATCAGCCCCAGCATTTT.

This sequence joins TRBV2 and TRBJ2-2; TRBD2 agrees at 12 bases. Germline CDR1 and CDR2: SNHLY and FYNNEI. Trimming removed 2 bases from V and 4 bases from J; junction bases left unmatched: 11. The CDR3 consists of 19 residues. The CDR3 region has the DNA TGTGCCAGCAGTGAACCCTCTCGACTAGCGGGAGAGGGCACCGGGGAGCTGTTTTTT. Amino acids: CASSEPSRLAGEGTGELFF.

This clone was counted only a few times. This chain joins TRBV5-6 and TRBJ2-7; TRBD2 aligns across 8 bases. The CDR3 is made up of 16 amino acids. The V gene's germline CDR1 is SGHDT and CDR2 YYEEEE. J gave up 5 bases and V 4 bases, and 14 bases lay outside the gene matches. The CDR3 loop reads CASSPVVSGGSHEQYF. The CDR3 nucleotides read TGTGCCAGCAGCCCGGTTGTGTCGGGAGGGTCCCACGAGCAGTACTTC.

V is TRBV18 and J is TRBJ1-2, with 8 bases identical to TRBD1. The CDR3 is made up of 15 amino acids. Germline-derived CDR1 and CDR2 are KGHSH and LQKENI. The V gene end was trimmed by 6 bases and the J gene end by 6 bases; junction bases not matched to a gene: 12. The chain's CDR3 is CASSPIAGGRNGYTF. The CDR3 region has the DNA TGTGCCAGCTCTCCTATAGCAGGGGGCAGGAATGGCTACACCTTC.

The J gene is TRBJ2-7, the V gene TRBV11-2, with 7 nucleotides matching TRBD1. There are 18 residues in the CDR3. Germline lookup yields CDR1 SGHAT and CDR2 FQNNGV. V was clipped by 5 bases and J by 4 bases; unmatched bases: 20. The CDR3 DNA reads TGTGCCAGCAGCCCATCAAACCCGGGACAGCCTACGGAATACGAGCAGTACTTC. Its protein product is CASSPSNPGQPTEYEQYF.

This clone was detected only a few times. The rearrangement uses TRBV21-1 and TRBJ1-3. TRBV21-1 is shown as a pseudogene. The CDR3 totals 16 residues. For the CDR3, the DNA is TGTGCCAGCATCCAACGACGGGATCGGATTACGGACACCATATATTTT. Translated, it gives CASIQRRDRITDTIYF.

This clone was recorded once. The chain joins TRBV18 to TRBJ2-1, with 15 bases fitting TRBD2. There are 16 residues in the CDR3. Trimming cost V 0 bases and J 6 bases; bases outside gene matches: 0. From germline, CDR1 is KGHSH and CDR2 LQKENI. Here the CDR3 DNA reads TGTGCCAGCTCACCACCGGGACTAGCGGGAGGCAATGAGCAGTTCTTC. The encoded protein is CASSPPGLAGGNEQFF.

The gene calls are TRBV7-2 and TRBJ2-7; TRBD2 matches at 7 bases. CDR3 length: 17 residues. J lost 6 bases, V lost 0 bases, and 14 bases had no gene match. CDR1 SGHTA and CDR2 FQGNSA come from the germline V gene. In DNA, the CDR3 is TGTGCCAGCAGCTTAGCCCCGGCTAGCGGAGCAGTTCTCGAGCAGTACTTC. Its translation is CASSLAPASGAVLEQYF.

The chain uses TRBV2 and TRBJ1-1; D is unresolved. The germline V and J ends were trimmed by 6 bases and 5 bases, with 16 bases remaining between them. The CDR3 is made up of 14 amino acids. Germline assignment: CDR1 SNHLY and CDR2 FYNNEI. The CDR3 bases are TGTGCCAGCAGCGGAGGGCCCACGCGAACTGAAGCTTTCTTT. Translated: CASSGGPTRTEAFF.

The chain uses TRBV6-5 and TRBJ2-7; 11 positions match TRBD1. This CDR3 has 15 amino acids. Per germline, CDR1 MNHEY and CDR2 SVGAGI. The V and J ends lost 2 bases and 7 bases, in that order; junction bases with no gene match: 7. The CDR3 bases are TGTGCCAGCAGTTACGCCGGGACAGGGGGTGGAGAGCAGTACTTC. Protein sequence: CASSYAGTGGGEQYF.

The rearrangement joins TRBV6-5 to TRBJ2-3, with 7 bases that match TRBD2. V lost 6 bases and J lost 9; bases outside the gene matches: 9. The CDR3 totals 13 residues. From germline, CDR1 is MNHEY and CDR2 SVGAGI. CDR3 DNA sequence: TGTGCCAGCAGGTCGACACTAGCGAGGACGCAGTATTTT. Translating it yields CASRSTLARTQYF.

In this sample, this clone turned up once. The V and J genes are TRBV18 and TRBJ2-7; D is perhaps TRBD2 (5 bases). Trimming shortened V by 2 bases and J by 5 bases, and 13 bases separated the two germline ends. Germline V lookup: CDR1 KGHSH, CDR2 LQKENI. The CDR3 sequence is 14 residues long. For the CDR3, the DNA is TGTGCCAGCTCACCAGGTGGGAGCCGAAACGAGCAGTACTTC. Amino acid sequence: CASSPGGSRNEQYF. Drawing the rest from reference TRBV18 and TRBJ2-7, the complete variable domain is NAGVMQNPRHLVRRRGQEARLRCSPMKGHSHVYWYRQLPEEGLKFMVYLQKENIIDESGMPKERFSAEFPKEGPSILRIQQVVRGDSAAYFCASSPGGSRNEQYFGPGTRLTVT.

The chain links TRBV30 to TRBJ2-5, with 10 bases that match TRBD2. The CDR3 is 18 residues long. The V gene's germline CDR1 is GTSNPN and CDR2 SVGIG (reference sequence). Losses at the gene ends were 0 bases for V and 1 base for J; bases not matched to a gene: 11. The CDR3 sequence is CAWSVLLAGEAGQETQYF. In DNA, the CDR3 is TGTGCCTGGAGTGTATTGCTAGCGGGAGAGGCGGGCCAAGAGACCCAGTACTTC.

This clone has more than one count but fewer than ten. The chain recombines TRBV9 with TRBJ2-1; TRBD2 agrees at 8 bases. The CDR3 is 16 residues long. CDR1 and CDR2 (germline): SGDLS, YYNGEE. V shed 0 bases and J 2 bases; nucleotides not matched to a gene: 4. The CDR3 reads CASSVGDSGTYNEQFF. The DNA of the CDR3 is TGTGCCAGCAGCGTAGGAGATAGCGGGACCTACAATGAGCAGTTCTTC.